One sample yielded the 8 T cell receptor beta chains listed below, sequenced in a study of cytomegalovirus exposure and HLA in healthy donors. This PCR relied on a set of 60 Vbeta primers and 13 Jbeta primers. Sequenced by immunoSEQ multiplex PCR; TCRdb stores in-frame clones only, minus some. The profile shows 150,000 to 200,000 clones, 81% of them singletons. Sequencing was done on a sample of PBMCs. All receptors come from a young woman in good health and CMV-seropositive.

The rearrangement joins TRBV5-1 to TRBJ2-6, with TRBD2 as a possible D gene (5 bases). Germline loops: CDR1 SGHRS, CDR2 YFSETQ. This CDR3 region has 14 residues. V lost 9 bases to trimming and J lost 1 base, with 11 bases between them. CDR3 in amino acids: CATRSGSGANVLTF. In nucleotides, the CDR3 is TGCGCCACCAGATCGGGATCTGGGGCCAACGTCCTGACTTTC. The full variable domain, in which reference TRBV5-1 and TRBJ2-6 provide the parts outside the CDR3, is KAGVTQTPRYLIKTRGQQVTLSCSPISGHRSVSWYQQTPGQGLQFLFEYFSETQRNKGNFPGRFSGRQFSNSRSEMNVSTLELGDSALYLCATRSGSGANVLTFGAGSRLTVL.

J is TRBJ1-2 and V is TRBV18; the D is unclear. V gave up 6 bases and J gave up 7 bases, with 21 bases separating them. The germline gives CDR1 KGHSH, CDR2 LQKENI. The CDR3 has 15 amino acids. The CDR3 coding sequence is TGTGCCAGCTCCCTCATGCGGGAAGTAGTAGGTGGCTACACCTTC. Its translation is CASSLMREVVGGYTF.

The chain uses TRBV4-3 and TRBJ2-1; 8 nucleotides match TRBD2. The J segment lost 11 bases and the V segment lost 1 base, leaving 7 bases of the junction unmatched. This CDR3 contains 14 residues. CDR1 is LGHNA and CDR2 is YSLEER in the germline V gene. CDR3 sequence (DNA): TGCGCCAGCAGCCAAGTTCCGGGGGGGCCGCAGCAGTTCTTC. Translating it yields CASSQVPGGPQQFF.

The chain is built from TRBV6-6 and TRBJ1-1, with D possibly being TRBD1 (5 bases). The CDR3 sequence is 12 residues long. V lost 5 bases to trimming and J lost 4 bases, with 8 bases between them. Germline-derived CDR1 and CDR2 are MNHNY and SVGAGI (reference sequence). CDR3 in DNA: TGTGCCAGCAGTGGAGGGGCCACTGAAGCTTTCTTT. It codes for CASSGGATEAFF.

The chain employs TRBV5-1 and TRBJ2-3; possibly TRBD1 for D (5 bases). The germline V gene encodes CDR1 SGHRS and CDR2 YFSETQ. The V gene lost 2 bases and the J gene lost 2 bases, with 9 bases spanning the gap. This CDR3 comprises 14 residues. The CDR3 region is CASSFGHYTDTQYF. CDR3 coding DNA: TGCGCCAGCAGCTTCGGACACTACACAGATACGCAGTATTTT.

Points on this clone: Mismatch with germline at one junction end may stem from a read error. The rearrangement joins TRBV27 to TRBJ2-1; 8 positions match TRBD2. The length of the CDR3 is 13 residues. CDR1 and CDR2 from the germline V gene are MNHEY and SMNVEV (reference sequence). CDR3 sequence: CASSFSGGPPLVF. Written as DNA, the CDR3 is TGTGCCAGCAGTTTCAGCGGGGGACCCCCCCTGGTCTTC.

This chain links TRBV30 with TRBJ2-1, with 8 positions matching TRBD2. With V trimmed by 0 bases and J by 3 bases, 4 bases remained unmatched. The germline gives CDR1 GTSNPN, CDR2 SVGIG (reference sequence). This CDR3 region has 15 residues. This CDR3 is CAWSVSGGGYNEQFF. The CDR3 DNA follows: TGTGCCTGGAGTGTTTCGGGGGGGGGCTACAATGAGCAGTTCTTC.

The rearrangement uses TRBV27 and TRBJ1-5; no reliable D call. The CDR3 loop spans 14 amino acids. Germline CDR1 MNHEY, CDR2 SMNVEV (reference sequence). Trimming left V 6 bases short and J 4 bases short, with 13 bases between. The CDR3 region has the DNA TGTGCCAGCAGCAAAGGCCAGGCGAATCAGCCCCAGCATTTT. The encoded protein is CASSKGQANQPQHF.